One sample yielded the 21 T cell receptor beta chains listed below, sequenced in a study of blood T cell repertoires in COVID-19. TCRdb keeps only in-frame clones here, not all; method: immunoSEQ multiplex PCR. The sample contains just over 300,000 clones, approximately 90% of which appear only once. The source material was peripheral blood. The source of these receptors is a man aged 18 to 35 with active or convalescent COVID-19.

This clone showed up just a few times. The genes are TRBV5-1 and TRBJ2-2; D is perhaps TRBD1 (7 bases). This CDR3 is 17 amino acids long. Germline loops: CDR1 SGHRS, CDR2 YFSETQ. Trimming removed 3 bases at V and 4 bases at J, with 19 bases between. The CDR3 bases are TGCGCCAGCAGCTCCGAGCCCGCGGGACAGAGCACCGGGGAGCTGTTTTTT. As protein: CASSSEPAGQSTGELFF.

V is TRBV7-8 and J is TRBJ1-2; D is perhaps TRBD1 (6 bases). Germline-derived CDR1 and CDR2 are SGHVS and FQNEAQ. CDR3 length: 16 residues. V lost 5 bases, J lost 4 bases, and 20 bases lay in between. The CDR3 bases are TGTGCCAGCAGCCCCCCAAGCGTAGGGGGTATCTATGGCTACACCTTC. This sequence encodes CASSPPSVGGIYGYTF. The variable domain in full, with the rest retrieved from reference TRBV7-8 and TRBJ1-2, is GAGVSQSPRYKVAKRGQDVALRCDPISGHVSLFWYQQALGQGPEFLTYFQNEAQLDKSGLPSDRFFAERPEGSVSTLKIQRTQQEDSAVYLCASSPPSVGGIYGYTFGSGTRLTVV.

The chain couples TRBV5-4 to TRBJ2-3; 12 nucleotides line up with TRBD2. With V trimmed by 4 bases and J by 3 bases, 9 bases remained unmatched. Germline lookup yields CDR1 SGHNT and CDR2 YYREEE (reference sequence). The CDR3 extends over 17 amino acids. CDR3 residues: CASSGRLAGELTDTQYF. As DNA, the CDR3 is TGTGCCAGCAGCGGGAGACTAGCGGGAGAATTGACAGATACGCAGTATTTT. The full variable domain, its missing parts supplied by reference TRBV5-4 and TRBJ2-3, is ETGVTQSPTHLIKTRGQQVTLRCSSQSGHNTVSWYQQALGQGPQFIFQYYREEENGRGNFPPRFSGLQFPNYSSELNVNALELDDSALYLCASSGRLAGELTDTQYFGPGTRLTVL.

The V and J genes are TRBV27 and TRBJ2-1; 12 bases agree with TRBD2. Germline values: CDR1 MNHEY, CDR2 SMNVEV (reference sequence). Trimming cost V 5 bases and J 10 bases; bases outside gene matches: 12. This CDR3 is built from 16 residues. The CDR3 sequence is CASSDRASGRVREQFF. The CDR3 bases are TGTGCCAGCAGTGATCGGGCTAGCGGGAGGGTGCGGGAGCAGTTCTTC.

The chain carries TRBV6-6 and TRBJ1-1; D is unresolved. CDR1 and CDR2 (germline): MNHNY, SVGAGI (reference sequence). V was cut by 6 bases and J by 4 bases, with 6 bases left in between. The CDR3 extends over 11 amino acids. CDR3 bases: TGTGCCAGCAGCTTTAGCACTGAAGCTTTCTTT. Residues: CASSFSTEAFF.

V and J are TRBV7-8 and TRBJ1-5, with 12 positions matching TRBD1. V was pared by 5 bases and J by 7 bases, with 9 bases of the junction left unmatched. The CDR3 covers 16 residues. Germline V CDR1 and CDR2: SGHVS, FQNEAQ. The CDR3 DNA is TGTGCCAGCAGCCCATGGGGACAGGGGGCAGGACAGCCCCAGCATTTT. It specifies CASSPWGQGAGQPQHF. The full variable domain, in which reference TRBV7-8 and TRBJ1-5 provide the parts outside the CDR3, is GAGVSQSPRYKVAKRGQDVALRCDPISGHVSLFWYQQALGQGPEFLTYFQNEAQLDKSGLPSDRFFAERPEGSVSTLKIQRTQQEDSAVYLCASSPWGQGAGQPQHFGDGTRLSIL.

The chain joins TRBV19 to TRBJ2-1; D ambiguous. Germline V gene data show CDR1 as LNHDA and CDR2 as SQIVND (reference sequence). V was trimmed by 3 bases and J by 0 bases, leaving 9 bases between them. The CDR3 consists of 15 residues. The CDR3 sequence is CASSIGASSYNEQFF. DNA for the CDR3: TGTGCCAGTAGTATTGGAGCGAGCTCCTACAATGAGCAGTTCTTC.

J is TRBJ2-3 and V is TRBV9; 9 bases map to TRBD1. CDR3 length equals 15 residues. Germline CDR1 SGDLS, CDR2 YYNGEE. V dropped 0 bases and J dropped 4; count of bases not matched to a gene: 3. CDR3 sequence reads: CASSVGGTGSDTQYF. The DNA of the CDR3 is TGTGCCAGCAGCGTAGGAGGGACAGGGTCAGATACGCAGTATTTT. The full variable domain, rest sourced from reference TRBV9 and TRBJ2-3, is DSGVTQTPKHLITATGQRVTLRCSPRSGDLSVYWYQQSLDQGLQFLIQYYNGEERAKGNILERFSAQQFPDLHSELNLSSLELGDSALYFCASSVGGTGSDTQYFGPGTRLTVL.

The chain recombines TRBV4-2 with TRBJ1-2; 7 nucleotides line up with TRBD1. In germline, CDR1 is LGHNA, CDR2 YNFKEQ. The CDR3 spans 15 residues. V was pared by 4 bases and J by 5 bases, with 10 bases of the junction left unmatched. CDR3 nucleotide sequence: TGTGCCAGCAGCCCTCTCAAGGGGACAGATTATGGCTACACCTTC. The encoded protein is CASSPLKGTDYGYTF.

The J gene is TRBJ1-1, the V gene TRBV5-1; maybe TRBD1 (5 bases). The V gene's germline CDR1 is SGHRS and CDR2 YFSETQ. Trimming removed 0 bases from V and 5 bases from J, with 17 bases in between. There are 16 residues in the CDR3. CDR3 protein: CASSLEFGQGWTEAFF. The CDR3 DNA sequence: TGCGCCAGCAGCTTGGAGTTTGGGCAGGGTTGGACTGAAGCTTTCTTT. Drawing the rest from reference TRBV5-1 and TRBJ1-1, the complete variable domain is KAGVTQTPRYLIKTRGQQVTLSCSPISGHRSVSWYQQTPGQGLQFLFEYFSETQRNKGNFPGRFSGRQFSNSRSEMNVSTLELGDSALYLCASSLEFGQGWTEAFFGQGTRLTVV.

The chain recombines TRBV9 with TRBJ2-2; possibly TRBD1 for D (5 bases). Germline lookup yields CDR1 SGDLS and CDR2 YYNGEE. Trimming pared 7 bases from V and 0 bases from J, leaving 16 bases between. The CDR3 runs 16 residues. The CDR3 protein is CASANQQGANTGELFF. The DNA for the CDR3 is TGTGCCAGCGCCAACCAGCAGGGCGCGAACACCGGGGAGCTGTTTTTT.

This chain connects TRBV7-6 to TRBJ2-1; 10 positions match TRBD1. The CDR3 length is 16 residues. Germline-derived CDR1 and CDR2 are SGHVS and FNYEAQ. V lost 1 base and J lost 3; bases outside the gene matches: 3. CDR3 residues: CASSLVWTGGYNEQFF. The CDR3 DNA is TGTGCCAGCAGCTTAGTCTGGACAGGGGGCTACAATGAGCAGTTCTTC.

The rearrangement joins TRBV3-1 (or the pseudogene TRBV3-2) to TRBJ1-3; D perhaps matches TRBD1 (6 bases). Per germline, CDR1 LGHDT and CDR2 YNNKEL (reference sequence). V dropped 3 bases and J dropped 1 base, with 16 bases sitting between them. This CDR3 spans 17 amino acids. The CDR3 region has the DNA TGTGCCAGCAGCCAGGACACAGGGCTTGTTTCTGGAAACACCATATATTTT. It translates to CASSQDTGLVSGNTIYF.

The chain uses TRBV18 and TRBJ1-4; D uncertain. The V end was cut by 6 bases, the J end by 4 bases, with 21 bases between. The CDR3 contains 17 residues. Germline assignment: CDR1 KGHSH and CDR2 LQKENI. DNA for the CDR3: TGTGCCAGCTCCCTCAGATCGCCCTCGACTGATAATGAAAAACTGTTTTTT. Its protein product is CASSLRSPSTDNEKLFF.

J is TRBJ2-5 and V is TRBV10-3; D possibly corresponds to TRBD2 (5 bases). The germline gives CDR1 ENHRY, CDR2 SYGVKD. There are 14 residues in the CDR3. V was shortened by 0 bases and J by 3 bases, with 8 bases between the two germline ends. This chain's CDR3 is CAISESTREETQYF. The CDR3 coding sequence is TGTGCCATCAGTGAGTCCACGAGGGAAGAGACCCAGTACTTC.

The chain is built from TRBV6-5 and TRBJ1-6; 7 bases are shared with TRBD1. Germline CDR1 MNHEY, CDR2 SVGAGI. CDR3 size: 15 residues. V lost 5 bases, J lost 1 base, and 2 bases stayed unmatched. CDR3: CASSPRGSYNSPLHF. The DNA for the CDR3 is TGTGCCAGCAGTCCCAGGGGGTCCTATAATTCACCCCTCCACTTT.

This chain's CDR3 is CASSSTVHEQYF. DNA for the CDR3: TGTGCCAGCAGCTCTACCGTCCACGAGCAGTACTTC. The V and J genes are TRBV5-5 and TRBJ2-7; D remains unclear. This CDR3 spans 12 amino acids. Germline CDR1 and CDR2: SGHKS and YYEKEE (reference sequence). V was trimmed by 3 bases and J by 5 bases, leaving 9 bases between them.

This chain joins TRBV5-4 and TRBJ2-7; 8 positions match TRBD1. The CDR3 has 15 residues. Germline V gene data show CDR1 as SGHNT and CDR2 as YYREEE (reference sequence). V trimming: 5 bases; J trimming: 0 bases; junction bases outside the gene matches: 7. CDR3 coding DNA: TGTGCCAGCAGTACCGGGACAGGCCACTCCTACGAGCAGTACTTC. Encoded protein: CASSTGTGHSYEQYF.

The chain combines TRBV27 with TRBJ2-1, with D maybe TRBD1 (6 bases). Germline assignment: CDR1 MNHEY and CDR2 SMNVEV (reference sequence). The CDR3 consists of 15 residues. With 5 bases removed from V and 6 bases from J, the gap between germline ends came to 17 bases. CDR3: CASSIGLGRGNEQFF. The CDR3, as DNA: TGTGCCAGCAGTATCGGGCTAGGCAGGGGCAATGAGCAGTTCTTC.

The chain has TRBV4-3 and TRBJ2-7; no firm D call. This CDR3 has 15 amino acids. V was shortened by 1 base and J by 4 bases, with 14 bases between the two germline ends. Germline-derived CDR1 and CDR2 are LGHNA and YSLEER. The CDR3 sequence is CASSQVARPQYEQYF. The CDR3 nucleotides read TGCGCCAGCAGCCAAGTCGCCAGGCCCCAGTACGAGCAGTACTTC.

The CDR3 is CASRPVGSGNEQYF. The CDR3 DNA reads as TGTGCCAGCAGGCCGGTTGGTAGCGGGAACGAGCAGTACTTC. The V call is TRBV5-4, the J call TRBJ2-7; TRBD2 agrees at 8 bases. CDR3 length: 14 amino acids. J gave up 5 bases and V 5 bases, and 9 bases lay outside the gene matches. The germline V gene encodes CDR1 SGHNT and CDR2 YYREEE (reference sequence).